This T cell receptor (beta chain) was sequenced for a study of identical twins. General study findings and limits: Cross-sectional statistics, not tracking of the same donors, supported the conclusions.

This clonotype appeared a few times. Its antigen is unknown. TCRdb ran MiXCR on the 5' RACE reads and lists one entry per CDR3 protein. The table includes more than 250,000 distinct CDR3 sequences, about 8% detected once. This CDR3 has 17 amino acids. Trimming took off 0 bases at V and 0 bases at J, with 12 bases between the two ends. Germline CDR1 and CDR2: MGHRA and YSYEKL. These same records also appear under a second study, on yellow fever vaccine responses in identical twins.

The chain recombines TRBV4-1 with TRBJ2-1; D ambiguous. Sequencing used memory (CD45RO+) T cells sorted from blood. The source is a woman aged 18-30 years in good health. Written as DNA, the CDR3 is TGCGCCAGCAGCCAAGATCTGGATCGGAGCTCCTACAATGAGCAGTTCTTC. Its translation: CASSQDLDRSSYNEQFF.